This T cell receptor beta chain comes out of a study of T cells in tuberculosis. Overall study context: PBMC were archived before or within 7 days of starting treatment. Study-wide results and caveats: Shorter CDR3-alpha in active tuberculosis partly drove smaller distances. Active tuberculosis alpha repertoires lay closer to GMM-specific TCRs than controls'.

With respect to this clone: Its matching antigen is unknown.

CDR3 length equals 17 residues. V was trimmed by 0 bases and J by 11 bases, leaving 22 bases between them. CDR1 and CDR2 from the germline V gene are MGHRA and YSYEKL. Time point in this sample: new active TB diagnosis, blood taken before or within 7 days of starting treatment. Clones were read by immunoSEQ multiplex PCR, and TCRdb kept only the in-frame ones, dropping some. The data show about 34,000 clones, with 93% seen just once and approximately 10% held by the top ten. The clonotype was recovered from an adult with tuberculosis. The genes are TRBV4-1 and TRBJ1-4, with D possibly being TRBD1 (6 bases). Sequencing was performed on PBMCs, taken at tuberculosis diagnosis. The CDR3, as DNA: TGCGCCAGCAGCCAAGAGAACCCTCAGGGGCGATTGGGGAAACTGTTTTTT. It specifies CASSQENPQGRLGKLFF.